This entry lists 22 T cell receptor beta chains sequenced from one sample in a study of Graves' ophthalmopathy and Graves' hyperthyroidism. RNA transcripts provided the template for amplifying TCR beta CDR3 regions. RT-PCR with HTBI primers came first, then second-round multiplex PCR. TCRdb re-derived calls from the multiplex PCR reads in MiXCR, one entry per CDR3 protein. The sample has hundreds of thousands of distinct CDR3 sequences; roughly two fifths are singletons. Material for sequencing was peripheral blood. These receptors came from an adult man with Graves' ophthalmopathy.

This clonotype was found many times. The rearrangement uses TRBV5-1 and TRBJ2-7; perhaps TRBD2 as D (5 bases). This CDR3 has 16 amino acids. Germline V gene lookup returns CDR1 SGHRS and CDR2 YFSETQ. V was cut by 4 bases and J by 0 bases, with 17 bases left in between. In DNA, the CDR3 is TGCGCCAGCAGCACCCGGTGGACTGAGCTCTCCTACGAGCAGTACTTC. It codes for CASSTRWTELSYEQYF.

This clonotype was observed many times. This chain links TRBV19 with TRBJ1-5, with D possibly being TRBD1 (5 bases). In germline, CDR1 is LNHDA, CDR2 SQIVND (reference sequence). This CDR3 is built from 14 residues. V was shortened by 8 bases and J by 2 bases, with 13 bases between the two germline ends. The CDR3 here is CASWAGQGNQPQHF. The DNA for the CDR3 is TGTGCCAGTTGGGCGGGGCAGGGCAATCAGCCCCAGCATTTT.

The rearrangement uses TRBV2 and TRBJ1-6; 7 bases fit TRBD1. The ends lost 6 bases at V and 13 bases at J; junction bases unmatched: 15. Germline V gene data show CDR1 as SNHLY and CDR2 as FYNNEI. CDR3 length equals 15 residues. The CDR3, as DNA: TGTGCCAGCAGCGGGACAGTTAATAGCAATCAGCCCCTCCACTTT. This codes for CASSGTVNSNQPLHF.

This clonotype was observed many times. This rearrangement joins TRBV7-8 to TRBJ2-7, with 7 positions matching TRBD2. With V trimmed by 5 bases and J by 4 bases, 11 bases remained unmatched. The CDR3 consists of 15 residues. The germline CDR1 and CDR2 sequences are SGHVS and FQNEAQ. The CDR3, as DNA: TGTGCCAGCAGCCCACGGGTCGGGGGGTTGTACGAGCAGTACTTC. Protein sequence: CASSPRVGGLYEQYF.

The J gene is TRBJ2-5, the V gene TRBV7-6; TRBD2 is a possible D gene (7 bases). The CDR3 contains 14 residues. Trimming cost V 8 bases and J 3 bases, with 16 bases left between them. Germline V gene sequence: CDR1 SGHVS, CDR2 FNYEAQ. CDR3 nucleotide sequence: TGTGCCAGCCGCCAGGGGACTACGAAAGAGACCCAGTACTTC. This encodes CASRQGTTKETQYF.

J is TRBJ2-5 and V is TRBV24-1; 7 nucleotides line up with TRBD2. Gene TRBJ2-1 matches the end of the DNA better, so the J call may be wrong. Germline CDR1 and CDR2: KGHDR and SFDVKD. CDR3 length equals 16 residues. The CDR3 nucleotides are TGTGCCACCAGTGATGAGCTAGCGGCTGGCTTCAATGAGCAGTTCTTC. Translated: CATSDELAAGFNEQFF.

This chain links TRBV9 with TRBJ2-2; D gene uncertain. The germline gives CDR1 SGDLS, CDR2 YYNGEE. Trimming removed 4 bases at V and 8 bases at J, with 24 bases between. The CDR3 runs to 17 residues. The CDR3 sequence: CASSNLIAPSTAGELFF. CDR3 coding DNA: TGTGCCAGCAGCAACCTTATAGCCCCCTCAACCGCGGGGGAGCTGTTTTTT.

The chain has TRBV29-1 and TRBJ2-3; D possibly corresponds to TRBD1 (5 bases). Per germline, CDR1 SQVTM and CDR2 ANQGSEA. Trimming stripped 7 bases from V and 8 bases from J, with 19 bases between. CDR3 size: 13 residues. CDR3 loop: CSGRGARRGTQYF. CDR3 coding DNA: TGCAGCGGGCGAGGCGCTCGAAGGGGTACGCAGTATTTT.

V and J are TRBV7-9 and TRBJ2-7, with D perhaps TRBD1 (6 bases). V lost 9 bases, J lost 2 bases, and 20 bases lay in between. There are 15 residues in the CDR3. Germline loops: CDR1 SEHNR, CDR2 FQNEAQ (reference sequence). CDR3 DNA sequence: TGTGCCAGTAGTATAGTATGGACAGACGCCTACGAGCAGTACTTC. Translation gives CASSIVWTDAYEQYF. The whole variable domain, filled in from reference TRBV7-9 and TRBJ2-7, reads DTGVSQNPRHKITKRGQNVTFRCDPISEHNRLYWYRQTLGQGPEFLTYFQNEAQLEKSRLLSDRFSAERPKGSFSTLEIQRTEQGDSAMYLCASSIVWTDAYEQYFGPGTRLTVT.

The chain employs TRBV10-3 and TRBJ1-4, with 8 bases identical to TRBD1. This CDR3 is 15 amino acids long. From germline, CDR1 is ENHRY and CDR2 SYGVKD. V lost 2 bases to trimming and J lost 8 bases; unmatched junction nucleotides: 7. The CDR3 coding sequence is TGTGCCATCAGTGAGGGCGGACAGGGTGGCGAAAAACTGTTTTTT. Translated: CAISEGGQGGEKLFF.

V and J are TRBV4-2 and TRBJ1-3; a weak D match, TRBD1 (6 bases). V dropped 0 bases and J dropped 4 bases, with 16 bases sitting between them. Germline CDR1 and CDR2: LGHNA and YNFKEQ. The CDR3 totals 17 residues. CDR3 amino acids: CASSQDMGGLTGNTIYF. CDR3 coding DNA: TGTGCCAGCAGCCAAGATATGGGGGGGCTCACAGGAAACACCATATATTTT.

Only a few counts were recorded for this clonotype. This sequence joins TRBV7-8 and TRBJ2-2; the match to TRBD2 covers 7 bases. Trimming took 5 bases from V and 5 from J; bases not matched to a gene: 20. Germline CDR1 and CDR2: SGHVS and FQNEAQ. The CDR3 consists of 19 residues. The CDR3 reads CASSELPQGREVMTGELFF. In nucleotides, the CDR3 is TGTGCCAGCAGCGAACTTCCCCAAGGACGGGAGGTCATGACCGGGGAGCTGTTTTTT.

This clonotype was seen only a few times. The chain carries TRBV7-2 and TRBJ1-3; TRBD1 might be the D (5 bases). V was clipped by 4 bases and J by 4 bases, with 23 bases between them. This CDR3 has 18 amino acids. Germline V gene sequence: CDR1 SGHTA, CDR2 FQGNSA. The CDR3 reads CASSSVGRSIGTGNTIYF. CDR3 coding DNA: TGTGCCAGCAGCTCAGTCGGGAGGTCAATAGGGACGGGAAACACCATATATTTT.

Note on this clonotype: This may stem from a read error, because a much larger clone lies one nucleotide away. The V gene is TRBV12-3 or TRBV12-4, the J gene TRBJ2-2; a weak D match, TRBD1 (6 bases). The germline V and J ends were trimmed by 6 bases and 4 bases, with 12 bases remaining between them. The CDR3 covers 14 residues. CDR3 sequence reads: CASSPGHGTGELFF. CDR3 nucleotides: TGTGCCAGCAGCCCGGGACACGGCACCGGGGAGCTGTTTTTT.

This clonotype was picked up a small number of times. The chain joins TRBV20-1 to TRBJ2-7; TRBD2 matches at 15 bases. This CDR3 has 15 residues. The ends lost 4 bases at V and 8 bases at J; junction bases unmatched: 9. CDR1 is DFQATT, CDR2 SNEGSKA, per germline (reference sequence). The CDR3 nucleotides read TGCAGTGCTACTACCGGGACTAGCGGGAGGCCTCAGCAGTACTTC. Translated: CSATTGTSGRPQQYF.

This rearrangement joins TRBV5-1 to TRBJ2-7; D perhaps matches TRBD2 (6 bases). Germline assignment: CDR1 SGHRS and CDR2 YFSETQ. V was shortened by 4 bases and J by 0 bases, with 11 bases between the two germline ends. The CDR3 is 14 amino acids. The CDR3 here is CASSTDGSSYEQYF. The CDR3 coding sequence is TGCGCCAGCAGCACGGACGGGAGCTCCTACGAGCAGTACTTC.

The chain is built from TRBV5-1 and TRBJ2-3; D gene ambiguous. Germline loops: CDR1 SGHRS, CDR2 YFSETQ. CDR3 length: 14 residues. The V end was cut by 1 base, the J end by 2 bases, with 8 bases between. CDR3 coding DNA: TGCGCCAGCAGCTTGATCCCTTCCACAGATACGCAGTATTTT. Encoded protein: CASSLIPSTDTQYF.

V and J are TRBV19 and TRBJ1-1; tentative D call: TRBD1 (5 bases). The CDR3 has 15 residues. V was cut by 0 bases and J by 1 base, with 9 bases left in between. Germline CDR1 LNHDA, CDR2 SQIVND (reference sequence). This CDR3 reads CASSIELGGNTEAFF. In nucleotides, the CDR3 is TGTGCCAGTAGTATAGAACTGGGGGGGAACACTGAAGCTTTCTTT.

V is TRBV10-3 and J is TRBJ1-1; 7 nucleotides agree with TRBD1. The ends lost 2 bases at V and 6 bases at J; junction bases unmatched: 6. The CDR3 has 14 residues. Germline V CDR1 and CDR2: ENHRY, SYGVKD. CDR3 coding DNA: TGTGCCATCAGTGAGGCAGGGAGGGGGCCTGAAGCTTTCTTT. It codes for CAISEAGRGPEAFF.

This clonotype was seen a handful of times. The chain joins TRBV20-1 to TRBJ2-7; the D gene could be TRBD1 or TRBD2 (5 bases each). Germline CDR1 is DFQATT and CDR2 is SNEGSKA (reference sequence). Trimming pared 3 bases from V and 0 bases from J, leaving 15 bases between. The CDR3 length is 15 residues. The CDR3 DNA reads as TGCAGTGCTAGTCCCCGGGACCGGTCCTCCTACGAGCAGTACTTC. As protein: CSASPRDRSSYEQYF.

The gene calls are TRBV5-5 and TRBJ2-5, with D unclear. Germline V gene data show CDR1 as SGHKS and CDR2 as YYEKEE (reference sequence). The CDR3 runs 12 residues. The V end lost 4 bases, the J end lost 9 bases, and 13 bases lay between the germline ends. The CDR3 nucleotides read TGTGCCAGCAGCCCATCTCTGTCGGCCCAGTACTTC. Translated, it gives CASSPSLSAQYF.

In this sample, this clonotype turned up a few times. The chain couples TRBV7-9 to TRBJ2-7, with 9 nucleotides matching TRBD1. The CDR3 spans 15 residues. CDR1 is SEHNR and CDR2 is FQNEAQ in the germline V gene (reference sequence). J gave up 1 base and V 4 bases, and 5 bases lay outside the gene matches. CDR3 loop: CASSSTGQGSYEQYF. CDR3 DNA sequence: TGTGCCAGCAGCTCGACGGGACAGGGATCCTACGAGCAGTACTTC.